Below, one TCR beta chain is given with its context. Its antigen is not identified. TCRdb's copy holds only in-frame clones and misses some; the assay was immunoSEQ multiplex PCR. The sample lists some 90,000 clones, about 88% occurring once. Germline values: CDR1 MNHEY, CDR2 SVGEGT. The CDR3 loop spans 16 amino acids. V shed 3 bases and J shed 5 bases, with 19 bases lying between them. This sample was included in a study of T cell responses to AZD1222 COVID-19 vaccine. Whole-study findings and limits: Regions left unmutated in variants are reportedly the target of nearly half of spike-specific TCRs. Clonal diversity was possibly underestimated, and the donors were mostly white British, with more females. Recipients of AZD1222 seropositive at baseline numbered only five or six.

V and J are TRBV6-2 or TRBV6-3 and TRBJ1-2; D uncertain. The sample was peripheral blood, taken on day 0 of AZD1222 vaccination. The sequence was collected from an adult in good health. The CDR3 region is CASSYSMYRGPYGYTF. The CDR3 nucleotides are TGTGCCAGCAGTTATAGTATGTATCGAGGGCCTTATGGCTACACCTTC.